This T cell receptor beta chain was recorded in a study of T cell responses to AZD1222 COVID-19 vaccine. Data came from immunoSEQ multiplex PCR; TCRdb stores just in-frame clones and leaves some out. The sample yields some 170,000 clones, about 92% seen once. CDR1 and CDR2 (germline): SGHDN, FVKESK. This CDR3 region has 13 residues. Between the trimmed V and J ends, which lost 4 bases and 3 bases, there was a span of 10 bases. In this sample, this clone turned up once. The receptor was isolated from an adult in good health. Here the sequenced sample was peripheral blood, taken on day 0 of AZD1222 vaccination. The chain carries TRBV14 and TRBJ2-7; D not certain. This chain's CDR3 is CASSRVGNYEQYF. CDR3 DNA: TGTGCCAGCAGCCGTGTGGGGAACTACGAGCAGTACTTC.